This T cell receptor (beta chain) was sequenced for a study of siplizumab effects on memory and regulatory T cells. Using a few donor pairs, the authors sequenced unstimulated naive, memory, effector memory and TEMRA subsets. Assays covered 100,000 or so TCR templates per sample. The table came from immunoSEQ multiplex PCR; TCRdb's copy has only in-frame clones and leaves some out. The sample yields about 55,000 clones, less than 98% seen once. V gave up 1 base and J gave up 8 bases; unmatched junction bases: 4. Germline assignment: CDR1 MNHEY and CDR2 SVGAGI. CDR3 length equals 13 residues. Sequenced: naive CD4+ T cells sorted from blood. V and J are TRBV6-5 and TRBJ1-2; 7 positions match TRBD1. This receptor was obtained from a human donor in good health. This chain's CDR3 is CASSYLEGGGYTF. The CDR3 DNA sequence: TGTGCCAGCAGTTACTTGGAAGGGGGCGGCTACACCTTC.